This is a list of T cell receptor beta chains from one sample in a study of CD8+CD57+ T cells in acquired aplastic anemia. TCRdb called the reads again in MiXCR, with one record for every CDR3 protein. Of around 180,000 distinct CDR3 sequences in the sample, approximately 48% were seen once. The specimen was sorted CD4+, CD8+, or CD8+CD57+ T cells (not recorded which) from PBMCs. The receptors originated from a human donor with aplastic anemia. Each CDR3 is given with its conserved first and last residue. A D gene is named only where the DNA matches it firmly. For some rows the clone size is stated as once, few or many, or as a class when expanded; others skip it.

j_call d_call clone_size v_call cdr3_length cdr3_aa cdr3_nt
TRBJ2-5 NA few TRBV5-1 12 CASSVQGETQYF TGCGCCAGCAGCGTCCAAGGCGAGACCCAGTACTTC
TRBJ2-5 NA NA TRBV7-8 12 CASSHPPETQYF TGTGCCAGCAGCCACCCCCCAGAGACCCAGTACTTC
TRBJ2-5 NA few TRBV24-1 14 CATSLSSGGETQYF TGTGCCACCAGCCTGTCCAGCGGCGGAGAGACCCAGTACTTC
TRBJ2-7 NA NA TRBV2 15 CASHPGGPGAYEQYF TGTGCCAGCCACCCTGGGGGCCCTGGGGCCTACGAGCAGTACTTC
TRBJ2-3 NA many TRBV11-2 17 CASSLRVVGSGTDTQYF TGTGCCAGCAGCTTAAGGGTCGTGGGCTCGGGCACAGATACGCAGTATTTT
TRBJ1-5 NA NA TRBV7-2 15 CASSLVGLGDQPQHF TGTGCCAGCAGCTTAGTCGGTCTGGGAGATCAGCCCCAGCATTTT
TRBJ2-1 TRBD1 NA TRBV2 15 CASRSGTASYNEQFF TGTGCCAGCAGATCCGGGACAGCTTCCTACAATGAGCAGTTCTTC
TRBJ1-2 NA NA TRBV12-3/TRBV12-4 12 CASRDYNYGYTF TGTGCCAGCAGAGACTATAACTATGGCTACACCTTC
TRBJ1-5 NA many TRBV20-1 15 CSASGGGGSNQPQHF TGCAGTGCTAGCGGGGGCGGGGGAAGCAATCAGCCCCAGCATTTT
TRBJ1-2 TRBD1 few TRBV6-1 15 CASREPGGPHYGYTF TGTGCCAGCAGGGAACCAGGGGGCCCCCACTATGGCTACACCTTC
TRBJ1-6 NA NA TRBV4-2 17 CASSRGSGSSYNSPLHF TGTGCCAGCAGCAGGGGATCAGGGAGCTCCTATAATTCACCCCTCCACTTT
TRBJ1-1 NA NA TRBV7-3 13 CASSLDEDTEAFF TGTGCCAGCAGCTTAGATGAAGACACTGAAGCTTTCTTT
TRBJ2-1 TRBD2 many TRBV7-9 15 CASSSTSGVSGEQFF TGTGCCAGCAGCTCGACTAGCGGGGTCTCGGGTGAGCAGTTCTTC
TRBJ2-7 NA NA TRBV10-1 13 CASSDDLSYEQYF TGCGCCAGCAGTGACGACCTCTCCTACGAGCAGTACTTC
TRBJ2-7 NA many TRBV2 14 CASSQGPTPYEQYF TGTGCCAGTAGTCAGGGACCGACACCCTACGAGCAGTACTTC
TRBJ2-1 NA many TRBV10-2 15 CASRTLGHGYNEQFF TGCGCCAGCAGGACTCTGGGACACGGCTACAATGAGCAGTTCTTC
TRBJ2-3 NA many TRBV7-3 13 CASSLRGADTQYF TGTGCCAGCAGCTTACGGGGTGCAGATACGCAGTATTTT
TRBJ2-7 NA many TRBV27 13 CASRRQSSYEQYF TGTGCCAGCAGACGACAGAGCTCCTACGAGCAGTACTTC
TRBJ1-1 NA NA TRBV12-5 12 CASGLEATQAFF TGTGCTAGTGGTTTGGAGGCCACTCAAGCTTTCTTT
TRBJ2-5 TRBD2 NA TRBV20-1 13 CSANVPSGGTQYF TGCAGTGCCAACGTCCCATCGGGGGGGACCCAGTACTTC
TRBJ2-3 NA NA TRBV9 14 CASSVVEGGDTQYF TGTGCCAGCAGCGTAGTAGAGGGGGGAGATACGCAGTATTTT
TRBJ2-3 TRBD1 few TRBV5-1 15 CASSWTGGASDTQYF TGCGCCAGCAGCTGGACAGGGGGCGCATCAGATACGCAGTATTTT
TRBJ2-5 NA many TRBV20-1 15 CSARDKRQLSETQYF TGCAGTGCTAGAGATAAGAGGCAGCTAAGTGAGACCCAGTACTTC
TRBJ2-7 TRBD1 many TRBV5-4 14 CASSFDRGPYEQYF TGTGCCAGCAGCTTCGACAGGGGGCCTTACGAGCAGTACTTC
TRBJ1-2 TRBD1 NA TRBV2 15 CASSDRGSSIYGYTF TGTGCCAGCAGCGACAGGGGGTCTTCTATCTATGGCTACACCTTC
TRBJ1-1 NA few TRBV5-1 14 CASREQGPSAEAFF TGCGCCAGCAGGGAACAGGGCCCGTCCGCTGAAGCTTTCTTT
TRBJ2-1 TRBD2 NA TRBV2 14 CASSPGRTFAKQFF TGTGCCAGCAGCCCCGGGAGGACGTTTGCGAAGCAGTTCTTC
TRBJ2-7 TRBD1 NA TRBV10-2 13 CASSGQATYEQYF TGCGCCAGCTCGGGACAGGCGACATACGAGCAGTACTTC
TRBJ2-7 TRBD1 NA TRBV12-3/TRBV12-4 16 CASSFSQGAHLYEQYF TGTGCCAGCAGCTTCTCACAGGGGGCGCATCTCTACGAGCAGTACTTC
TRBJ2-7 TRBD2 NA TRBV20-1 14 CSASYGLASGEQYF TGCAGTGCTAGCTACGGACTAGCCTCGGGCGAGCAGTACTTC
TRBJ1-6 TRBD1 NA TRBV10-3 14 CAISPETGLSPLHF TGTGCCATCAGCCCTGAGACAGGGTTGTCACCCCTCCACTTT
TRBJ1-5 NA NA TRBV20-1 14 CSAMSASHNQPQHF TGCAGTGCTATGTCTGCCAGCCACAATCAGCCCCAGCATTTT
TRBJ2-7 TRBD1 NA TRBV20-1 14 CSARDGQVSYEQYF TGCAGTGCTAGAGATGGACAGGTCTCCTACGAGCAGTACTTC
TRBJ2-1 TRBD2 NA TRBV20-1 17 CSARGLAGTSSYNEQFF TGCAGTGCAAGAGGACTAGCGGGTACCAGCTCCTACAATGAGCAGTTCTTC
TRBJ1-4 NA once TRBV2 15 CASSDRQSTNEKLFF TGTGCCAGCAGTGACCGACAATCAACTAATGAAAAACTGTTTTTT
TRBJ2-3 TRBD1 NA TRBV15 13 CAISGQDADTQYF TGTGCCATTTCAGGACAGGATGCAGATACGCAGTATTTT
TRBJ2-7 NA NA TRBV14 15 CASSTDPVWGDEQYF TGTGCCAGCAGCACGGACCCTGTTTGGGGAGACGAGCAGTACTTC
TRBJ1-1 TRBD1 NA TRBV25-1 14 CASSATGGWTEAFF TGTGCCAGCAGTGCGACAGGGGGCTGGACTGAAGCTTTCTTT
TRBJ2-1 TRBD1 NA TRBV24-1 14 CATSLRGSYNEQFF TGTGCCACCAGCCTCAGGGGGTCCTACAATGAGCAGTTCTTC
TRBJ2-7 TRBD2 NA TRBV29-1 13 CSVVPSGTYEQYF TGCAGCGTTGTGCCTAGCGGGACCTACGAGCAGTACTTC
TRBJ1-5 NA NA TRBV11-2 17 CASSFGLTGNSNQPQHF TGTGCCAGCAGCTTTGGTCTTACAGGGAATAGCAATCAGCCCCAGCATTTT
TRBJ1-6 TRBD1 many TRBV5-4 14 CSYTVGDRDSPLHF TGTTCCTATACCGTGGGGGACAGGGATTCACCCCTCCACTTT
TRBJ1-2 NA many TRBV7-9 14 CASSLAEFPYGYTF TGTGCCAGCAGCTTAGCGGAGTTTCCCTATGGCTACACCTTC
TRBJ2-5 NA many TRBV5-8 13 CASRSRGSETQYF TGTGCCAGCAGGTCAAGGGGGTCTGAGACCCAGTACTTC
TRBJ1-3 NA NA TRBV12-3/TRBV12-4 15 CASSRTGSSGNTIYF TGTGCCAGCAGTCGTACAGGGTCTTCGGGAAACACCATATATTTT
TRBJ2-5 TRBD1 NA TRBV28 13 CASRGQGAETQYF TGTGCCAGCAGGGGACAGGGGGCAGAGACCCAGTACTTC
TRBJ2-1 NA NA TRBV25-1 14 CASRQVGSYNEQFF TGTGCCAGCAGACAGGTAGGCTCCTACAATGAGCAGTTCTTC
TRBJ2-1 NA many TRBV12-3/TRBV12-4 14 CASSSGPHTDEQFF TGTGCCAGCAGTTCCGGACCCCACACCGATGAGCAGTTCTTC
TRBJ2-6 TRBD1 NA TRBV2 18 CASSVYRGPNSGANVLTF TGTGCCAGCAGTGTATACAGGGGGCCTAACTCTGGGGCCAACGTCCTGACTTTC
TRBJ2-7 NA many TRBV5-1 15 CASSLGAPVGHEQYF TGCGCCAGCAGCTTGGGGGCCCCGGTGGGGCACGAGCAGTACTTC